These 31 T cell receptor beta chains originate from one sample sequenced in a study of blood T cells in healthy people across ages. A second PCR of 7 to 11 cycles used a sample-barcoded 5' primer and a J-beta primer mix. TCRdb fed the 5' RACE reads into MiXCR, producing one record per CDR3 protein. In the table there are around 900,000 distinct CDR3 sequences, 25% to 30% of which are singletons. The sample taken for sequencing was blood. Receptor source: an elderly woman in good health.

This clonotype occurred many times. The genes are TRBV7-9 and TRBJ2-5; possibly TRBD1 or TRBD2 for D (5 bases each). The V end was cut by 5 bases, the J end by 5 bases, with 12 bases between. Germline CDR1 SEHNR, CDR2 FQNEAQ (reference sequence). This CDR3 is 13 amino acids long. CDR3 bases: TGTGCCAGCAGCCGTATCGGGGCCGAGACCCAGTACTTC. Translation: CASSRIGAETQYF. The variable domain in full, with the rest retrieved from reference TRBV7-9 and TRBJ2-5, is DTGVSQNPRHKITKRGQNVTFRCDPISEHNRLYWYRQTLGQGPEFLTYFQNEAQLEKSRLLSDRFSAERPKGSFSTLEIQRTEQGDSAMYLCASSRIGAETQYFGPGTRLLVL.

This chain joins TRBV10-1 and TRBJ2-3; D is unclear. Trimming took 0 bases from V and 1 from J, leaving 8 bases between them. This CDR3 contains 15 residues. Germline lookup yields CDR1 WNHNN and CDR2 SYGVQD (reference sequence). The CDR3 sequence: CASSESGMRTDTQYF. The CDR3 nucleotides read TGCGCCAGCAGTGAGTCGGGGATGCGCACAGATACGCAGTATTTT.

Notes on this clonotype: A read error is possible here, since a much larger clone lies one base away. The rearrangement uses TRBV18 and TRBJ2-7; D remains ambiguous. This CDR3 is 15 amino acids long. Germline V gene data show CDR1 as KGHSH and CDR2 as LQKENI. Between the trimmed V and J ends, which lost 0 bases and 2 bases, there was a span of 11 bases. CDR3 residues: CASSPPSSQAYEQYF. The CDR3 DNA is TGTGCCAGCTCACCACCGAGCAGTCAGGCCTACGAGCAGTACTTC.

This clonotype was recorded many times. This sequence joins TRBV7-2 and TRBJ1-2; 9 bases agree with TRBD1. The germline V gene has CDR1 SGHTA and CDR2 FQGNSA. The CDR3 is made up of 15 amino acids. V was clipped by 1 base and J by 4 bases; unmatched bases: 4. The CDR3 sequence: CASSLVGTGTYGYTF. CDR3 bases: TGTGCCAGCAGCTTAGTTGGGACAGGGACCTATGGCTACACCTTC.

This clonotype was observed many times. J is TRBJ2-5 and V is TRBV11-2, with D perhaps matching TRBD2 (6 bases). Trimming left V 0 bases short and J 4 bases short, with 12 bases between. The V gene's germline CDR1 is SGHAT and CDR2 FQNNGV. The length of the CDR3 is 15 residues. This CDR3 reads CASSLDGTSRETQYF. The CDR3 DNA is TGTGCCAGCAGCTTAGACGGGACTTCACGAGAGACCCAGTACTTC.

The chain combines TRBV3-1 with TRBJ2-2; D tentatively fits TRBD1 or TRBD2 (6 bases each). The CDR3 runs 14 residues. The V end was cut by 4 bases, the J end by 7 bases, with 13 bases between. Germline lookup yields CDR1 LGHDT and CDR2 YNNKEL (reference sequence). CDR3 region: CASSPAGGGGELFF. CDR3 DNA sequence: TGTGCCAGCAGCCCCGCCGGGGGCGGCGGGGAGCTGTTTTTT.

As for this clonotype: A clone one base away is much larger, so this may be a read error. The J gene is TRBJ1-2, the V gene TRBV6-5, with 7 positions matching TRBD1. The CDR3 is 12 residues long. V lost 11 bases and J lost 4; bases outside the gene matches: 7. Germline CDR1 reads MNHEY; CDR2 reads SVGAGI. The CDR3 is CAGKQGTYGYTF. For the CDR3, the DNA is TGTGCCGGCAAACAGGGGACCTATGGCTACACCTTC.

This clonotype was observed at least ten times. V and J are TRBV5-1 and TRBJ2-7; D is possibly TRBD2 (5 bases). V lost 0 bases and J lost 2, with 12 bases in between. Germline V gene data show CDR1 as SGHRS and CDR2 as YFSETQ. The CDR3 spans 15 residues. CDR3 residues: CASSLGEGGTYEQYF. The CDR3 nucleotides read TGCGCCAGCAGCTTGGGTGAGGGCGGCACCTACGAGCAGTACTTC.

V is TRBV7-9 and J is TRBJ1-2; weak D call: TRBD1 (6 bases). CDR3 length equals 16 residues. Trimming cost V 3 bases and J 8 bases, with 22 bases left between them. The germline gives CDR1 SEHNR, CDR2 FQNEAQ (reference sequence). CDR3 loop: CASSFGLGQPRGGYTF. Written as DNA, the CDR3 is TGTGCCAGCAGCTTCGGGCTTGGACAGCCCCGAGGGGGCTACACCTTC.

This chain uses TRBV2 with TRBJ2-2, with TRBD1 identical over 10 bases. Per the germline V gene, CDR1 is SNHLY and CDR2 is FYNNEI. The CDR3 extends over 15 amino acids. The V gene end was trimmed by 4 bases and the J gene end by 5 bases; junction bases not matched to a gene: 4. The CDR3 loop is CASSGQGAWTGELFF. DNA of the CDR3: TGTGCCAGCAGTGGACAGGGGGCGTGGACCGGGGAGCTGTTTTTT.

A word on this clonotype: The junction does not match germline at one end; this may be a read error. V is TRBV7-6 and J is TRBJ2-1; no clear D gene. There are 12 residues in the CDR3. Per germline, CDR1 SGHVS and CDR2 FNYEAQ. CDR3 region: CARSEISREQFF. Here the CDR3 DNA reads TGTGCCCGCAGCGAAATATCCCGAGAGCAGTTCTTC.

On this clonotype: At one end the junction does not follow the germline gene, possibly because of a read error. The chain joins TRBV9 to TRBJ1-1; D gene unclear. Germline V gene sequence: CDR1 SGDLS, CDR2 YYNGEE. The CDR3 runs 13 residues. The CDR3 protein is CASSVEGNIEAFF. The CDR3 region has the DNA TGTGCCAGCAGCGTAGAGGGAAACATTGAAGCTTTCTTT.

V and J are TRBV15 and TRBJ2-1, with D possibly being TRBD1 (5 bases). From germline, CDR1 is LNHNV and CDR2 YYDKDF (reference sequence). The V end was cut by 3 bases, the J end by 7 bases, with 16 bases between. The CDR3 loop spans 15 amino acids. The CDR3 DNA reads TGTGCCACCAGCAGGGACCAGGGCGGTGGGAATGAGCAGTTCTTC. It codes for CATSRDQGGGNEQFF.

This clonotype occurred many times. The limits of the CDR3 on the DNA are not certain, so only TCRdb's listed CDR3 is given. The chain carries TRBV29-1 and TRBJ2-6; the D call of TRBD1 is as the table states it, not checked on the DNA. Both ends counted, the CDR3 spans 14 residues. Germline lookup yields CDR1 SQVTM and CDR2 ANQGSEA. The CDR3 protein is CSVARGSGANVRTF.

This clonotype showed up many times. The gene calls are TRBV6-5 and TRBJ2-7; a possible D gene is TRBD1 (6 bases). Germline V CDR1 and CDR2: MNHEY, SVGAGI. V lost 0 bases to trimming and J lost 2 bases, with 8 bases between them. The CDR3 runs to 14 residues. Here the CDR3 DNA reads TGTGCCAGCAGTTACTCGACAGGTCCCTACGAGCAGTACTTC. Translated, it gives CASSYSTGPYEQYF.

This clonotype was seen repeatedly, ten times or more. This chain uses TRBV7-2 with TRBJ2-5; TRBD2 aligns across 9 bases. CDR1 SGHTA and CDR2 FQGNSA come from the germline V gene. J gave up 2 bases and V 0 bases, and 10 bases lay outside the gene matches. This CDR3 is built from 18 residues. The CDR3 spells CASSLALNPAGGQETQYF. The CDR3, as DNA: TGTGCCAGCAGCTTAGCGCTAAATCCAGCGGGGGGTCAAGAGACCCAGTACTTC.

This clonotype has ten or more counts. The chain links TRBV11-2 to TRBJ2-6, with a possible D match to TRBD1 (6 bases). This CDR3 is built from 18 residues. Trimming left V 6 bases short and J 2 bases short, with 20 bases between. CDR1 is SGHAT and CDR2 is FQNNGV in the germline V gene. CDR3 protein: CASSHPLPGQPGANVLTF. The DNA of the CDR3 is TGTGCCAGCAGTCACCCATTGCCCGGACAGCCTGGGGCCAACGTCCTGACTTTC.

Details on this clonotype: A much larger clone lies one base from this, so it may be a read error. The rearrangement joins TRBV7-9 to TRBJ1-2; D not resolved. Germline CDR1 and CDR2: SEHNR and FQNEAQ (reference sequence). The CDR3 runs 13 residues. V was trimmed by 2 bases and J by 2 bases, leaving 6 bases between them. CDR3 coding DNA: TGTGCCAGCAGCTTAAGGAGGAACTATGGCTACACCTTC. Encoded protein: CASSLRRNYGYTF.

This clonotype turned up a few times. The rearrangement uses TRBV5-5 and TRBJ2-7; TRBD1 matches at 12 bases. Germline CDR1 and CDR2: SGHKS and YYEKEE (reference sequence). V shed 4 bases and J 4 bases; nucleotides not matched to a gene: 9. The CDR3 has 16 amino acids. CDR3 loop: CASSPTRDRGLYEQYF. The CDR3 DNA is TGTGCCAGCAGCCCCACCCGGGACAGGGGGCTGTACGAGCAGTACTTC.

Comments on this clonotype: This could be a read error, since a much larger clone is one nucleotide away. The chain couples TRBV5-6 to TRBJ2-1; no definite D call. Germline-derived CDR1 and CDR2 are SGHDT and YYEEEE. The CDR3 is 13 amino acids. The CDR3 loop reads CASSLDYNNGQFF. The CDR3 DNA follows: TGTGCCAGCAGCTTGGATTACAACAATGGGCAGTTCTTC.

With respect to this clonotype: A much larger clone lies a single base off, so this may be a read error. The V gene is TRBV20-1, the J gene TRBJ2-1; 7 bases line up with TRBD2. Germline values: CDR1 DFQATT, CDR2 SNEGSKA (reference sequence). The CDR3 totals 14 residues. V lost 6 bases and J lost 10; bases outside the gene matches: 15. The CDR3, as DNA: TGCAGTGCCCTCGGGAGGCGGGGAAACTACGAGCAGTTCTTC. Translating it yields CSALGRRGNYEQFF.

Notes on this clonotype: A much larger clone lies one base from this, so it may be a read error. This chain joins TRBV12-3 or TRBV12-4 and TRBJ2-3; 11 positions match TRBD2. The CDR3 covers 16 residues. After removal of 8 bases from V and 4 bases from J, the junction contained 11 bases not matched to a gene. The CDR3 nucleotides are TGTGCCAGCGTACTAGCGGGGGTTAGAGGTGCAGATACGCAGTATTTT. It encodes CASVLAGVRGADTQYF.

As regards this clonotype: An end of the junction does not agree with germline; a read error may underlie this. The chain joins TRBV27 to TRBJ2-6; TRBD1 might be the D (5 bases). The CDR3 extends over 14 amino acids. CDR1 is MNHEY and CDR2 is SMNVEV in the germline V gene (reference sequence). CDR3 sequence reads: CASSSLSGANALTF. The CDR3 nucleotides read TGTGCCAGCAGTTCCCTATCTGGGGCCAACGCCCTGACTTTC.

This clonotype was counted between two and nine times. This chain joins TRBV21-1 and TRBJ1-2; the table's D call, TRBD1, was not checked against the DNA. TRBV21-1 is a listed pseudogene. The CDR3 loop spans 14 amino acids. CDR3 nucleotide sequence: TGTGCCAGCACCGACAGGGGGGCTAACTATGGCTACACCTTC. Amino acids: CASTDRGANYGYTF.

This clonotype was picked up many times. The J gene is TRBJ2-1, the V gene TRBV7-9; D is ambiguous. This CDR3 comprises 14 residues. Germline V CDR1 and CDR2: SEHNR, FQNEAQ (reference sequence). Between the trimmed V and J ends, which lost 1 base and 2 bases, there was a span of 6 bases. CDR3 bases: TGTGCCAGCAGCTTAGGAGTAACCTACAATGAGCAGTTCTTC. Its protein is CASSLGVTYNEQFF.

Ten or more counts support this clonotype. In DNA form, the CDR3 reads TGTGCCAGCAGTTCCGGTGGGGCGGGAAGCAATCAGCCCCAGCATTTT. This codes for CASSSGGAGSNQPQHF. The chain carries TRBV12-3 or TRBV12-4 and TRBJ1-5; D is perhaps TRBD1 (5 bases). Trimming removed 4 bases from V and 1 base from J, with 14 bases in between. This CDR3 comprises 16 residues.

This clonotype was found many times. V usage is TRBV7-2 and J usage is TRBJ2-3; D unresolved. Germline loops: CDR1 SGHTA, CDR2 FQGNSA. The CDR3 has 12 residues. Trimming removed 3 bases from V and 4 bases from J, with 5 bases in between. DNA for the CDR3: TGTGCCAGCAGCTTGGACCCAGATACGCAGTATTTT. Translation gives CASSLDPDTQYF.

This clonotype has only a few counts. This may arise from a read error, as a much more abundant clone is one base away. The chain links TRBV5-6 to TRBJ2-7; TRBD2 might be the D (5 bases). The CDR3 runs to 13 residues. Germline V gene sequence: CDR1 SGHDT, CDR2 YYEEEE. DNA of the CDR3: TGTGCCAGCAGTCGAAACCGAGGGCTCGAGCGGTACTTC. It encodes CASSRNRGLERYF.

This clonotype was detected many times. The rearrangement joins TRBV20-1 to TRBJ2-3; TRBD2 aligns across 8 bases. This CDR3 is 16 amino acids long. The germline V gene has CDR1 DFQATT and CDR2 SNEGSKA (reference sequence). V lost 6 bases, J lost 1 base, and 12 bases stayed unmatched. CDR3 coding DNA: TGCAGTGCCACAAAGTTAGGGCGGGGGGGCACAGATACGCAGTATTTT. Protein product: CSATKLGRGGTDTQYF.

As for this clonotype: Compared with germline, one end of the junction differs, possibly owing to a read error. This chain joins TRBV7-2 and TRBJ2-7; 9 bases are shared with TRBD1. This CDR3 has 14 residues. The germline V gene has CDR1 SGHTA and CDR2 FQGNSA. CDR3 amino acids: CASTLGGTGNEQYF. CDR3 nucleotide sequence: TGTGCCAGCACCTTAGGGGGGACAGGGAACGAGCAGTACTTC. Filled out from reference TRBV7-2 and TRBJ2-7, the complete variable domain reads GAGVSQSPSNKVTEKGKDVELRCDPISGHTALYWYRQSLGQGLEFLIYFQGNSAPDKSGLPSDRFSAERTGGSVSTLTIQRTQQEDSAVYLCASTLGGTGNEQYFGPGTRLTVT.

Note on this clonotype: Just one base apart from a much larger clone, this may be a read error. The chain couples TRBV18 to TRBJ2-7; tentative D call: TRBD2 (5 bases). Germline values: CDR1 KGHSH, CDR2 LQKENI. The CDR3 covers 17 residues. V lost 6 bases, J lost 1 base, and 22 bases lay in between. CDR3: CASSQYEAGSGSYEQYF. CDR3 nucleotides: TGTGCCAGCTCCCAATATGAGGCGGGCTCGGGATCCTACGAGCAGTACTTC.